This T cell receptor (beta chain) was documented in a study of PD-1 blockade in classical Hodgkin lymphoma. This clone came up once. The antigen is unknown. The germline V gene has CDR1 LNHDA and CDR2 SQIVND (reference sequence). The CDR3 contains 14 residues. V shed 5 bases, J shed 6 bases, and the junction held 9 bases outside the gene matches. Produced via immunoSEQ multiplex PCR; TCRdb's table is partial and in-frame only. The sample yields about 22,000 clones, 60% to 75% seen once. Study results and caveats: The CD4+ diversity rise by C4D1 was clearest in complete responders.

As to time point: cycle 4 day 1 (C4D1), after five to seven weeks of nivolumab. Each and every patient relapsed after autologous stem cell transplantation, and patients got differing brentuximab vedotin exposure. Sequences were derived from peripheral blood mononuclear cells (PBMCs), sampled before the fourth cycle of nivolumab. This sequence originates from a human donor with classical Hodgkin lymphoma. This rearrangement joins TRBV19 to TRBJ2-7; TRBD1 agrees at 8 bases. Written as DNA, the CDR3 is TGTGCCAGTAGTTTCGCAACAGGGGGGCGCGAGCAGTACTTC. It specifies CASSFATGGREQYF.